The T cell receptor (beta chain) described here comes from a study of radiotherapy plus CTLA-4 blockade in lung cancer. Study details: Overall, approximately 18% of patients showed an objective response, while about 29% attained disease control. Regarding the study as a whole: Tumor-origin TCR clones grew in blood after radiotherapy plus ipilimumab. With interferon-beta, early dynamics of blood T cell clones were reported to best predict response.

Germline loops: CDR1 MGHRA, CDR2 YSYEKL. Between the trimmed V and J ends, which lost 1 base and 8 bases, there was a span of 17 bases. The CDR3 totals 15 residues. Some clones are missing from TCRdb's copy, which holds only in-frame ones; the method was immunoSEQ multiplex PCR. There are about 47,000 clones in the sample; more than 70% occur only once, and approximately 8% lies in the top ten. As to this clone: Its cognate antigen is unknown.

The sequence derives from a human donor with non-small cell lung cancer who had stable disease on radiotherapy plus ipilimumab. The sequencing used peripheral blood, collected from a patient treated with radiotherapy plus ipilimumab. The chain uses TRBV4-1 and TRBJ1-1; D might be TRBD1 (5 bases). CDR3 residues: CASSQVGLSLSEAFF. For the CDR3, the DNA is TGCGCCAGCAGCCAAGTGGGACTCTCCTTATCGGAAGCTTTCTTT.